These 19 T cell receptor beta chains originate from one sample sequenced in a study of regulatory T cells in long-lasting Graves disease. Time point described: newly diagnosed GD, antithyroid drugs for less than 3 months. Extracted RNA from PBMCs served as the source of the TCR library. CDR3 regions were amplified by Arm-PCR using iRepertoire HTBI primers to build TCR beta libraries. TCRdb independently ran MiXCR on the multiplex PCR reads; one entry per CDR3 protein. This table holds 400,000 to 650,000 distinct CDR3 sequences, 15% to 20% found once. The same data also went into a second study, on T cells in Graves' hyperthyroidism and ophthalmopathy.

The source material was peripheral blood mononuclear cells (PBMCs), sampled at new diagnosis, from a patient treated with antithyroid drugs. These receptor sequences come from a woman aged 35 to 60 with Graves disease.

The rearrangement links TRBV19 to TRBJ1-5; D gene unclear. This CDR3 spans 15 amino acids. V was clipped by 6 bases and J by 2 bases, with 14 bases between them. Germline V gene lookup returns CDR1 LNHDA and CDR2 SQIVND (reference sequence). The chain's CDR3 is CASSLNPGGNQPQHF. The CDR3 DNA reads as TGTGCCAGTAGCCTCAACCCAGGAGGCAATCAGCCCCAGCATTTT.

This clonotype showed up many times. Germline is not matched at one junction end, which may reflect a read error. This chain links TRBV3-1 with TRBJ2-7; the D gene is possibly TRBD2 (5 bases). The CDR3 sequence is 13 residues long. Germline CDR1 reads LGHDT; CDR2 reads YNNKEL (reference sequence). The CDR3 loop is CASSPTSGYEQYF. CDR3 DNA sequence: TGCGCCAGCAGCCCCACCTCGGGATACGAGCAGTACTTC.

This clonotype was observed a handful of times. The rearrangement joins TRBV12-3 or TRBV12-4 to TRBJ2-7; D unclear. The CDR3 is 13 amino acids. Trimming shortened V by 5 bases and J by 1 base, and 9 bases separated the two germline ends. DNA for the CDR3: TGTGCCAGCAGTATTCTGAGGTCCTACGAGCAGTACTTC. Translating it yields CASSILRSYEQYF.

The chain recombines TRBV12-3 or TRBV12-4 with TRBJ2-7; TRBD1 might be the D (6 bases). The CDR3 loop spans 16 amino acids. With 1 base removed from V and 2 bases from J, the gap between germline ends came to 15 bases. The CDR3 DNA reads TGTGCCAGCAGTTTAGGCTCTAGGACAGAGGCCTACGAGCAGTACTTC. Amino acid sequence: CASSLGSRTEAYEQYF.

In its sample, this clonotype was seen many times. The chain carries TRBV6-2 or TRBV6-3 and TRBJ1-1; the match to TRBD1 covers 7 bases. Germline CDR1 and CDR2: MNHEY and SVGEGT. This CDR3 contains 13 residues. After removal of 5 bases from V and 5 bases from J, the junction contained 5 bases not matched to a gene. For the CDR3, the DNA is TGTGCCAGCAGTGGCCCAGGGGGAACTGAAGCTTTCTTT. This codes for CASSGPGGTEAFF.

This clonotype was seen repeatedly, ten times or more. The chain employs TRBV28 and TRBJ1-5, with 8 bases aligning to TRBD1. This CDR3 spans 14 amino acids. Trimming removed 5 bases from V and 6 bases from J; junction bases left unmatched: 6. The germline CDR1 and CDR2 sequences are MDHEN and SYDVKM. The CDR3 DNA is TGTGCCAGCAGTCGACAGGGGCCCCCTCAGCCCCAGCATTTT. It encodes CASSRQGPPQPQHF. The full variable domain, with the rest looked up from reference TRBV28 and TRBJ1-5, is DVKVTQSSRYLVKRTGEKVFLECVQDMDHENMFWYRQDPGLGLRLIYFSYDVKMKEKGDIPEGYSVSREKKERFSLILESASTNQTSMYLCASSRQGPPQPQHFGDGTRLSIL.

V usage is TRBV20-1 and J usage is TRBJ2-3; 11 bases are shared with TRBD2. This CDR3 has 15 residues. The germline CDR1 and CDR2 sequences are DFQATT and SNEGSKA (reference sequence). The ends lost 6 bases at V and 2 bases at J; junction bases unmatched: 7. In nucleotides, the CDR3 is TGCAGTGCACCAACTAGCGGGGGTTACACAGATACGCAGTATTTT. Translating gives CSAPTSGGYTDTQYF.

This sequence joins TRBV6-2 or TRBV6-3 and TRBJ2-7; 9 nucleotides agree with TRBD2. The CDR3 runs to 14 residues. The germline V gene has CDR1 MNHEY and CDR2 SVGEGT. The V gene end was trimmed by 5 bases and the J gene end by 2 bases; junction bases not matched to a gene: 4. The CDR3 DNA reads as TGTGCCAGCAGTAATAGCGGGGGCACCTACGAGCAGTACTTC. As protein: CASSNSGGTYEQYF.

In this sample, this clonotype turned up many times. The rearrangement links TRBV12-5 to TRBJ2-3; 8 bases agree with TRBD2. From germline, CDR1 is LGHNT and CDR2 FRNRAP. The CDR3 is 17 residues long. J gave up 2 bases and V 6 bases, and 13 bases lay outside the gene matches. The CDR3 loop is CASGRGEPKSSTDTQYF. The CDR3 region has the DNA TGTGCTAGTGGGCGGGGGGAGCCGAAGTCGTCCACAGATACGCAGTATTTT.

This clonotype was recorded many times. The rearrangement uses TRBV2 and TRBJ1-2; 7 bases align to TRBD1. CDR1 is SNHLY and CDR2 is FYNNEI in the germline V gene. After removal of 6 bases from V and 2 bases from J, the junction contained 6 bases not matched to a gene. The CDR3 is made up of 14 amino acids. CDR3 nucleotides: TGTGCCAGCAGGAAACAACAGGGGAACTATGGCTACACCTTC. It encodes CASRKQQGNYGYTF.

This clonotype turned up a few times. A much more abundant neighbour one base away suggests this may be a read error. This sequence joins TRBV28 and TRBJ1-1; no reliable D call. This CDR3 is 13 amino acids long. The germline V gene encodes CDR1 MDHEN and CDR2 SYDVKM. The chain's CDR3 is CAGRLTSGTEAFF. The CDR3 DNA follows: TGTGCCGGCAGGTTGACCTCGGGGACTGAAGCTTTCTTT.

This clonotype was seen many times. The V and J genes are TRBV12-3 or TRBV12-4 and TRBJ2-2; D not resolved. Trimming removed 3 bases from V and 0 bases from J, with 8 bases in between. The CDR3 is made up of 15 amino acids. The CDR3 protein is CASSFVATNTGELFF. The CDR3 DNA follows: TGTGCCAGCAGTTTCGTAGCCACGAACACCGGGGAGCTGTTTTTT.

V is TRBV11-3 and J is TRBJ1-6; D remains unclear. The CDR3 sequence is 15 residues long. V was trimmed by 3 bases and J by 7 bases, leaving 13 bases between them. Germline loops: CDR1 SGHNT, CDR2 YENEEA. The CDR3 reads CASSFGFTGNSPLHF. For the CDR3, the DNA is TGTGCCAGCAGCTTTGGGTTTACGGGGAATTCACCCCTCCACTTT. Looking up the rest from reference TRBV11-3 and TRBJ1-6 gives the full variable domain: EAGVVQSPRYKIIEKKQPVAFWCNPISGHNTLYWYLQNLGQGPELLIRYENEEAVDDSQLPKDRFSAERLKGVDSTLKIQPAELGDSAVYLCASSFGFTGNSPLHFGNGTRLTVT.

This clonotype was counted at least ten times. DNA of the CDR3: TGTGCCAGCAGCTCGACAAGCTATAATTCACCCCTCCACTTT. Its translation is CASSSTSYNSPLHF. V is TRBV3-1 and J is TRBJ1-6, with unresolved D. Trimming took off 5 bases at V and 3 bases at J, with 8 bases between the two ends. This CDR3 has 14 amino acids. Germline CDR1 LGHDT, CDR2 YNNKEL (reference sequence).

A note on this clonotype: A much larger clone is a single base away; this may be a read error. CDR3 sequence (DNA): TGTGCCAGCAGTTTTGTGGGACAGACTGGGCCCCAGCATTTT. As protein: CASSFVGQTGPQHF. The rearrangement links TRBV12-3 or TRBV12-4 to TRBJ1-5, with 7 bases fitting TRBD1. This CDR3 has 14 amino acids. Losses at the gene ends were 3 bases for V and 9 bases for J; bases not matched to a gene: 8.

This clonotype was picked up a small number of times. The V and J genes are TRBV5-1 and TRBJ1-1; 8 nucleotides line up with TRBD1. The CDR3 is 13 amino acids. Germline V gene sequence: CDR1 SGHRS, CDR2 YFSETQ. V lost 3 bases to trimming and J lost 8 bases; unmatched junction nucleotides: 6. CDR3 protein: CASSSGTGLEAFF. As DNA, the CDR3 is TGCGCCAGCAGCTCGGGGACAGGACTGGAAGCTTTCTTT.

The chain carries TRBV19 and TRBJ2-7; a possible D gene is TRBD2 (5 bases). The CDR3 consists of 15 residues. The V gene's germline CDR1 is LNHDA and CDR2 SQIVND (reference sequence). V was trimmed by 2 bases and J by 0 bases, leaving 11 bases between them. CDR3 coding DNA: TGTGCCAGTAGTATATCCGCGGGTAGCTCCTACGAGCAGTACTTC. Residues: CASSISAGSSYEQYF.

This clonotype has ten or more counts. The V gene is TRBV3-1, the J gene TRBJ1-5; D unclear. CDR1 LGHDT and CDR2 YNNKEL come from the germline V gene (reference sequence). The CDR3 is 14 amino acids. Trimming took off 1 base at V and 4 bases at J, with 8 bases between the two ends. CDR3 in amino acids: CASSQAGLNQPQHF. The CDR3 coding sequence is TGTGCCAGCAGCCAAGCCGGTCTAAATCAGCCCCAGCATTTT.

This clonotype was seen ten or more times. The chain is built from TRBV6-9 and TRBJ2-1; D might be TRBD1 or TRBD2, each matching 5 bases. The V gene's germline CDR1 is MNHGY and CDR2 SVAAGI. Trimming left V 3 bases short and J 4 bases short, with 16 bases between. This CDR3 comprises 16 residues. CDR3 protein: CASSYGTVGPYNEQFF. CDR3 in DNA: TGTGCCAGCAGTTACGGGACGGTGGGACCTTACAATGAGCAGTTCTTC.